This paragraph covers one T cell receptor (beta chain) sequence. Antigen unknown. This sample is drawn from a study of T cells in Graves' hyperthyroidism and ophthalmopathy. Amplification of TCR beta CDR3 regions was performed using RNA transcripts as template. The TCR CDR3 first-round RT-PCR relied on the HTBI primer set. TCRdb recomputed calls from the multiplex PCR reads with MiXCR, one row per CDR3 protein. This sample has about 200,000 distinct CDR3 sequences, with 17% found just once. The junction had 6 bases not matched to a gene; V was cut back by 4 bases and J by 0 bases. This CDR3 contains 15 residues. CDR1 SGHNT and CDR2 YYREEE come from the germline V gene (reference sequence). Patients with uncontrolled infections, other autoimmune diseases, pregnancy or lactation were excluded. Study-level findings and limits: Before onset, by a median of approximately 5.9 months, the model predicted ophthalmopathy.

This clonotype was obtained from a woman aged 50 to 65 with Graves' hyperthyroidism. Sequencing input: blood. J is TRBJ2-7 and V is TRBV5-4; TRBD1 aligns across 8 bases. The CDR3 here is CASSAGGKSSYEQYF. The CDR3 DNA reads TGTGCCAGCAGCGCAGGGGGCAAAAGCTCCTACGAGCAGTACTTC.